The subject of this entry is one TCR beta chain. This sample is drawn from a study of blood T cell repertoires in COVID-19. Study as a whole: Samples came from the United States, Italy and Spain, spanning acute and convalescent COVID-19.

The data were produced by immunoSEQ multiplex PCR, yet TCRdb's version contains in-frame clones alone and is incomplete. The data hold about 60,000 clones, with about 86% observed a single time. The germline V gene has CDR1 SEHNR and CDR2 FQNEAQ (reference sequence). The J segment lost 7 bases and the V segment lost 4 bases, leaving 14 bases of the junction unmatched. This CDR3 has 17 amino acids. The sequence was obtained from a woman older than 75 with active COVID-19. The sample comprised peripheral blood. The chain employs TRBV7-9 and TRBJ2-1; 9 bases map to TRBD2. DNA of the CDR3: TGTGCCAGCAGCTCCCGCAGCGGGGGGCCCTCTATAAATGAGCAGTTCTTC. Amino acids: CASSSRSGGPSINEQFF. Full variable domain (missing parts from reference TRBV7-9 and TRBJ2-1): DTGVSQNPRHKITKRGQNVTFRCDPISEHNRLYWYRQTLGQGPEFLTYFQNEAQLEKSRLLSDRFSAERPKGSFSTLEIQRTEQGDSAMYLCASSSRSGGPSINEQFFGPGTRLTVL.